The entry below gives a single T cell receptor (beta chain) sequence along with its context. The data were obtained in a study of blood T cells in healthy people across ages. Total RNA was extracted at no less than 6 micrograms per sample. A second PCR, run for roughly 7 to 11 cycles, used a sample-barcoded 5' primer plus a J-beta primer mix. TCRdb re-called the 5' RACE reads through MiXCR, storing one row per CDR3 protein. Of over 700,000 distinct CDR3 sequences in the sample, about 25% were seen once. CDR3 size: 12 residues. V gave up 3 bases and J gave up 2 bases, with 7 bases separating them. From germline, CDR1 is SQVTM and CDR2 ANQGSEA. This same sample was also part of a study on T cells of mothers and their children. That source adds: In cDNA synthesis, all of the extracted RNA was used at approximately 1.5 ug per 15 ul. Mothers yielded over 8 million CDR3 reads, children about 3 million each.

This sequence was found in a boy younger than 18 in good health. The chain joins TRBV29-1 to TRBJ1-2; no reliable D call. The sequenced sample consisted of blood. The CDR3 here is CSVEGDNYGYTF. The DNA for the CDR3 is TGCAGCGTTGAGGGCGACAACTATGGCTACACCTTC.